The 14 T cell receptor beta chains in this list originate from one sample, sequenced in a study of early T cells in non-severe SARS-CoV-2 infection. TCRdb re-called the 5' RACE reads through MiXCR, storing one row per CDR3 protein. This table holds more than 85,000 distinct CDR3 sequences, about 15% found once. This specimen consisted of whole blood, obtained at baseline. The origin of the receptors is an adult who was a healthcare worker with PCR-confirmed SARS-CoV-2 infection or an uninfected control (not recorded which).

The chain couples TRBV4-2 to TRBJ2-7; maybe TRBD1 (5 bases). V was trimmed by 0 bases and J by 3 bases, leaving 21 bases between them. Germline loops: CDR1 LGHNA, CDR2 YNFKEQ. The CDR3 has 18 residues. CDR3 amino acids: CASSQEDIVTLVGYEQYF. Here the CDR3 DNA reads TGTGCCAGCAGCCAAGAGGACATCGTTACCCTTGTGGGCTACGAGCAGTACTTC.

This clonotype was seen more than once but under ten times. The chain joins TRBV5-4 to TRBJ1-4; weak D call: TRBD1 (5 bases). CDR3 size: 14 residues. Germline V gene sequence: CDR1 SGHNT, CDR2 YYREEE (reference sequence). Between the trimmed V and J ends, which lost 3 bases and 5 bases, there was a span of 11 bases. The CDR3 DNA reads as TGTGCCAGCAGCTCCGGGACGGAAAATGAAAAACTGTTTTTT. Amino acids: CASSSGTENEKLFF.

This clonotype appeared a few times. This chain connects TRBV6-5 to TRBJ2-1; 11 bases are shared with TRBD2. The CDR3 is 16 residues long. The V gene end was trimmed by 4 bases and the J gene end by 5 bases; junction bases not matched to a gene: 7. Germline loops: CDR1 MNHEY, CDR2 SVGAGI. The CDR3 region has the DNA TGTGCCAGCAGTTTAGTGGGACTAGCGGCCAACAATGAGCAGTTCTTC. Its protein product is CASSLVGLAANNEQFF.

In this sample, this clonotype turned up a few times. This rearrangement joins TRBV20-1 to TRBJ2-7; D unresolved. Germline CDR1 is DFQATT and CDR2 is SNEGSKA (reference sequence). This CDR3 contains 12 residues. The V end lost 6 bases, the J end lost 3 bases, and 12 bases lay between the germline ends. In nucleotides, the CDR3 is TGCAGTGCCTTGGACGGATTCTACGAGCAGTACTTC. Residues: CSALDGFYEQYF.

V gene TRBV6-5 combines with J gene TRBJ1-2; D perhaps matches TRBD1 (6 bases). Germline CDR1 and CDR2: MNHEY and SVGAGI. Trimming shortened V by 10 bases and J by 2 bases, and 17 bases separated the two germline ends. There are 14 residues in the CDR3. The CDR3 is CANRLTGTNYGYTF. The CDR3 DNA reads TGTGCCAACAGATTAACCGGGACAAACTATGGCTACACCTTC.

CDR3 loop: CASRVTGDEQYF. CDR3 coding DNA: TGTGCCAGCAGGGTAACTGGTGACGAGCAGTACTTC. This chain connects TRBV28 to TRBJ2-7; D ambiguous. CDR1 is MDHEN, CDR2 SYDVKM, per germline. V was clipped by 6 bases and J by 5 bases, with 11 bases between them. This CDR3 region has 12 residues.

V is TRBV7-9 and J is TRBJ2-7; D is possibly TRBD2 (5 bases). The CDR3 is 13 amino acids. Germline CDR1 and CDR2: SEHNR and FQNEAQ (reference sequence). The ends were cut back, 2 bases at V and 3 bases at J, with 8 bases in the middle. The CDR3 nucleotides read TGTGCCAGCAGCTTATCCGGGAACTACGAGCAGTACTTC. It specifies CASSLSGNYEQYF.

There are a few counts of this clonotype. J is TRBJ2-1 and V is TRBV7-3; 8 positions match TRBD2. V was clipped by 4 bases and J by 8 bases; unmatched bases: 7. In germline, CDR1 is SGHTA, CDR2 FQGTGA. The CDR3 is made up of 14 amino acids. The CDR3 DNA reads TGTGCCAGCAGCTCCGGACTAGCTTCGGATGAGCAGTTCTTC. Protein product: CASSSGLASDEQFF.

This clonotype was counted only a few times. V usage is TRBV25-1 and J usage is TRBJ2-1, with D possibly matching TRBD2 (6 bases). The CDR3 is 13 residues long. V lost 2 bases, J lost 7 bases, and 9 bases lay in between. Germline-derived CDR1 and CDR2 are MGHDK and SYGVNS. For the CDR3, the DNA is TGTGCCAGCAGTGAAGGACTAATGAATGAGCAGTTCTTC. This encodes CASSEGLMNEQFF.

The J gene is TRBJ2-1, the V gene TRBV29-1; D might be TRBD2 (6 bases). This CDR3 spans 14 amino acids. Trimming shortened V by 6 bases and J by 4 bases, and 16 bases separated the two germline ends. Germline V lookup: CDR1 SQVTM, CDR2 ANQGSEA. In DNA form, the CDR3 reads TGCAGCGTCCAAATGGGGGAGGTGTACAATGAGCAGTTCTTC. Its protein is CSVQMGEVYNEQFF.

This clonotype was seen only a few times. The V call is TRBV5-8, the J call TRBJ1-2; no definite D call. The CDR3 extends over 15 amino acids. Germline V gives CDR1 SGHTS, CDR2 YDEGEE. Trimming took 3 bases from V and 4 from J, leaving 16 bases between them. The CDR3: CASSSLGDPSYGYTF. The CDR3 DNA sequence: TGTGCCAGCAGCTCGCTCGGGGATCCGAGCTATGGCTACACCTTC.

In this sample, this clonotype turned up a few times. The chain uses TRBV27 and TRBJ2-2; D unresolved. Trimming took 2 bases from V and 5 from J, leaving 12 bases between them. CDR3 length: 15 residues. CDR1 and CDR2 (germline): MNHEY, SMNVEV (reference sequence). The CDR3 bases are TGTGCCAGCAGTTTAGGGGTTTTAGTTACCGGGGAGCTGTTTTTT. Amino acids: CASSLGVLVTGELFF.

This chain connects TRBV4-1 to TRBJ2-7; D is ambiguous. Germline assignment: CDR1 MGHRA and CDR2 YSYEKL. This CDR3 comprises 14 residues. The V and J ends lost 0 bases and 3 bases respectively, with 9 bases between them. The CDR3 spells CASSQDQGGYEQYF. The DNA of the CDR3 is TGCGCCAGCAGCCAAGATCAAGGTGGCTACGAGCAGTACTTC.

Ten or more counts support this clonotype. The CDR3 DNA sequence: TGTGCCAGCAGTGTAGGCGGGGTGGCCAAAAACATTCAGTACTTC. Its translation: CASSVGGVAKNIQYF. The chain links TRBV6-1 to TRBJ2-4; D possibly corresponds to TRBD2 (6 bases). The V end lost 4 bases, the J end lost 1 base, and 11 bases lay between the germline ends. CDR1 and CDR2 from the germline V gene are MNHNS and SASEGT. This CDR3 comprises 15 residues.